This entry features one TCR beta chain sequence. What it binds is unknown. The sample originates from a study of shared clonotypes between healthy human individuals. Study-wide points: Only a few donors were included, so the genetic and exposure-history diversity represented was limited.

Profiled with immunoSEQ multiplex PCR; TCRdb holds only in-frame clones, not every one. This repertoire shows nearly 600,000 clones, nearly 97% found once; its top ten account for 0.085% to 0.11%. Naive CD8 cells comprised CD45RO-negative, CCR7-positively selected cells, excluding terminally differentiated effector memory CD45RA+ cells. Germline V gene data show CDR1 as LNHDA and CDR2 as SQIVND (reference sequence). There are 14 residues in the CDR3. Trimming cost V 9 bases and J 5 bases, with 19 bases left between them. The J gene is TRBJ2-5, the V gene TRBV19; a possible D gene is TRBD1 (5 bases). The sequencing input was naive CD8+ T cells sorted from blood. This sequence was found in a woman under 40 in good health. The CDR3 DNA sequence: TGTGCCAGCAAGAAGCAAGGGGTGGATGAGACCCAGTACTTC. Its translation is CASKKQGVDETQYF.